These T cell receptor beta chains were read from a single sample in a study of OX40 agonist ivuxolimab in advanced cancers. Sequencing used immunoSEQ multiplex PCR; TCRdb keeps in-frame clones, though not all of them. The sample includes 45,000 to 50,000 clones, around 87% of them seen just once. The input for sequencing was CD4+ or CD8+ T cells sorted from blood, taken in a trial of the OX40 agonist ivuxolimab. These receptor sequences come from an adult with an advanced solid tumor such as melanoma, head and neck, liver or kidney cancer. The CDR3 runs from the conserved cysteine through the conserved F or W. Fields, in order: clone size, V gene, D gene, J gene, CDR3 DNA, CDR3 protein. D genes are given only for firm matches. Clone sizes are given selectively: once, few, many, or a class where the clone is expanded.

size: .; V: TRBV11-2; D: .; J: TRBJ1-2; DNA: TGTGCCAGCAGCTTAGCCAGGGTTGAATATGGCTACACCTTC; CDR3: CASSLARVEYGYTF
size: .; V: TRBV5-5; D: TRBD1; J: TRBJ1-1; DNA: TGTGCCAGCAGCTTCCAGGGGGGCGTTAACACTGAAGCTTTCTTT; CDR3: CASSFQGGVNTEAFF
size: once; V: TRBV5-6; D: TRBD1; J: TRBJ2-1; DNA: TGTGCCAGTAGCTTGGGCCGACAGGGCTACTACAATGAGCAGTTCTTC; CDR3: CASSLGRQGYYNEQFF
size: .; V: TRBV7-3; D: .; J: TRBJ1-4; DNA: TGTGCCAGCAGCTTAACTGGGGGGGCTAATGAAAAACTGTTTTTT; CDR3: CASSLTGGANEKLFF
size: .; V: TRBV18; D: TRBD2; J: TRBJ2-1; DNA: TGTGCCAGCTCACCAAAACAGGGGACTAGCGGGTTCAGTGAGCAGTTCTTC; CDR3: CASSPKQGTSGFSEQFF
size: once; V: TRBV5-5; D: .; J: TRBJ1-5; DNA: TGTGCCAGCAGCTTCATTGCCGAAAACACTTCTCCTCAGCCCCAGCATTTT; CDR3: CASSFIAENTSPQPQHF
size: once; V: TRBV2; D: .; J: TRBJ2-3; DNA: TGTGCCAGCAGTGCCCTTGGGGCGCAGTATTTT; CDR3: CASSALGAQYF
size: .; V: TRBV4-3; D: TRBD1; J: TRBJ2-1; DNA: TGCGCCAGCAGCCAGACCCTGGACAGGGGAGGGAACTACCATGAGCAGTTCTTC; CDR3: CASSQTLDRGGNYHEQFF
size: once; V: TRBV6-5; D: TRBD1; J: TRBJ1-1; DNA: TGTGCCAGCAGGTCCGGGACAGGGACAGGAGCTTTCTTT; CDR3: CASRSGTGTGAFF
size: few; V: TRBV5-1; D: TRBD2; J: TRBJ2-2; DNA: TGCGCCAGCAGCTTTAGCGGGGGGGCCGTTACGACCGGGGAGCTGTTTTTT; CDR3: CASSFSGGAVTTGELFF